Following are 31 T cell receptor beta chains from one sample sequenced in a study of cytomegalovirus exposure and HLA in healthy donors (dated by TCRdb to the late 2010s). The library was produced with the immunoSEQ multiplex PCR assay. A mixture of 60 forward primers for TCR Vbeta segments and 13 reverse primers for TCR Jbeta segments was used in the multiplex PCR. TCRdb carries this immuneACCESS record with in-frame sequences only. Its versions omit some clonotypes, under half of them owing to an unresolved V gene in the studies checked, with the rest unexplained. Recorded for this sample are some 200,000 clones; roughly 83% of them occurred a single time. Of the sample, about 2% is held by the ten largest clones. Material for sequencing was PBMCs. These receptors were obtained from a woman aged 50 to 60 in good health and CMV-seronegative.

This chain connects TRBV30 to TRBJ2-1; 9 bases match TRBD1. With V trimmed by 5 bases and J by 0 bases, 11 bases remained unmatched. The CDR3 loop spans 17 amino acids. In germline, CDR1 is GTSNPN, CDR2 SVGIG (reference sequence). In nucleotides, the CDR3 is TGTGCCTGGTCCCGGGACAGGGCAGGGGGCTCCTACAATGAGCAGTTCTTC. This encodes CAWSRDRAGGSYNEQFF.

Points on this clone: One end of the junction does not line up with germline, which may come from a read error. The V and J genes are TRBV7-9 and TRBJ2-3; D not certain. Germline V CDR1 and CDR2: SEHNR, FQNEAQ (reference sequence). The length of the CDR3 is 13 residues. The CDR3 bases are TGTTCCAGCAGCTTAGTCCCGGGAGATACGCAGTATTTT. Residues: CSSSLVPGDTQYF.

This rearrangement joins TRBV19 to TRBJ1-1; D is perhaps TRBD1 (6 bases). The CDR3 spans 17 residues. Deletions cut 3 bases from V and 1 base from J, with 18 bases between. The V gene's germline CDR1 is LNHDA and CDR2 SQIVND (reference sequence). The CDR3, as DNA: TGTGCCAGTAGTATCCCTGGCAGGGGAATCGGGAACACTGAAGCTTTCTTT. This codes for CASSIPGRGIGNTEAFF.

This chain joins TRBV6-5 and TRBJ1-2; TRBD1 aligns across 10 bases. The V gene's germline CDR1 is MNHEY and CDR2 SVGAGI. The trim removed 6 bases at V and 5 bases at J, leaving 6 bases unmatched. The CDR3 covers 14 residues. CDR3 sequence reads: CASSEGQGGYGYTF. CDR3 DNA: TGTGCCAGCAGCGAAGGACAGGGGGGTTATGGCTACACCTTC.

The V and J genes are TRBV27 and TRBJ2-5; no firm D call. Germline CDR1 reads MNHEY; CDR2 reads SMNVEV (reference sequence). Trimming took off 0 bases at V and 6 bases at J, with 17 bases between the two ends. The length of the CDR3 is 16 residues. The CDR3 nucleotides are TGTGCCAGCAGTTTATCTGGAGCTCCCAAGGCCCAGACCCAGTACTTC. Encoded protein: CASSLSGAPKAQTQYF.

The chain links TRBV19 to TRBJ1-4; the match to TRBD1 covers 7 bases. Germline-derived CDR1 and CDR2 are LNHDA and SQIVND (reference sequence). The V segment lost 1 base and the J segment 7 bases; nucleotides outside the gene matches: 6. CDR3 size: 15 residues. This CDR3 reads CASSIGDSRGEKLFF. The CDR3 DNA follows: TGTGCCAGTAGTATAGGGGACAGTCGGGGTGAAAAACTGTTTTTT.

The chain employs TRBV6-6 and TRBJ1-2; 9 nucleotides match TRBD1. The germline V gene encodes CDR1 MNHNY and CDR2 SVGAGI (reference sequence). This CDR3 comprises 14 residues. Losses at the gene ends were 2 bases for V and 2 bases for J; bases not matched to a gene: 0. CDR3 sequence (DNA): TGTGCCAGCAGTTACGACAGGGGGAACTATGGCTACACCTTC. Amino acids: CASSYDRGNYGYTF.

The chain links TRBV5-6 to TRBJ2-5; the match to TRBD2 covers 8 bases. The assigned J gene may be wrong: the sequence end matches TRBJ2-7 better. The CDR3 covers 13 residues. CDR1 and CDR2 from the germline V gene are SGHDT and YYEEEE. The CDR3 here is CASGPGLDYEQYF. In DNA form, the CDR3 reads TGTGCCAGCGGACCGGGACTAGACTACGAGCAGTACTTC.

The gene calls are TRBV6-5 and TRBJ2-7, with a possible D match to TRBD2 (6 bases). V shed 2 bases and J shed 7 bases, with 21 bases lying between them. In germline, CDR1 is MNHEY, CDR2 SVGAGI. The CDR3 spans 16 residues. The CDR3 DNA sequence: TGTGCCAGCAGTTACGGTAGGGGCGGGGCGGCTAGAGAGCAGTACTTC. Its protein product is CASSYGRGGAAREQYF.

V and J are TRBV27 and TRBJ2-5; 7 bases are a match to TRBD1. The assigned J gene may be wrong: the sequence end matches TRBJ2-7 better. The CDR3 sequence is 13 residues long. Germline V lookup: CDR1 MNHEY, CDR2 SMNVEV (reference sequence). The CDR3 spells CASSWGRGYEQYF. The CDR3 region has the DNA TGTGCCAGCAGTTGGGGCAGGGGGTACGAGCAGTACTTC.

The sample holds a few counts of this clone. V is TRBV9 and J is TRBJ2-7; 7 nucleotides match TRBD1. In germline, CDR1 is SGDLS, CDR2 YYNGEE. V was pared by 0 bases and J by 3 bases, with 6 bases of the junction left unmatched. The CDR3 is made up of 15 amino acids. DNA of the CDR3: TGTGCCAGCAGCGTAGAGGCAGGGGGTCACTACGAGCAGTACTTC. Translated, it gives CASSVEAGGHYEQYF.

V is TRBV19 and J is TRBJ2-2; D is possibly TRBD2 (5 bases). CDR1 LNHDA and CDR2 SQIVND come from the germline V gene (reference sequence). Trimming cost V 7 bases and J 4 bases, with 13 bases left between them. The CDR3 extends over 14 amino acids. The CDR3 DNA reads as TGTGCCAGTAACACTAAGGCGGGCACCGGGGAGCTGTTTTTT. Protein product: CASNTKAGTGELFF.

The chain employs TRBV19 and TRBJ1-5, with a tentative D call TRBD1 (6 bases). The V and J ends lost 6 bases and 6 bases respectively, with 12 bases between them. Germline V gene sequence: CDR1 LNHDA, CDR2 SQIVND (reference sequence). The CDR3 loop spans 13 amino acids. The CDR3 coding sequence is TGTGCCAGTAGGCCGTCAGGGGTTCAGCCCCAGCATTTT. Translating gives CASRPSGVQPQHF.

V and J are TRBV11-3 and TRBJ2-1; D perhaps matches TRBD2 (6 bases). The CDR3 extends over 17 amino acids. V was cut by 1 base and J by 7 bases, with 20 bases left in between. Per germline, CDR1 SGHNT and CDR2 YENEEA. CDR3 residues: CASSLGGRGTPVNEQFF. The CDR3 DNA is TGTGCCAGCAGCTTAGGGGGCCGGGGGACCCCGGTGAATGAGCAGTTCTTC. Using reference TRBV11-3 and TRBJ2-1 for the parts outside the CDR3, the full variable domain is EAGVVQSPRYKIIEKKQPVAFWCNPISGHNTLYWYLQNLGQGPELLIRYENEEAVDDSQLPKDRFSAERLKGVDSTLKIQPAELGDSAVYLCASSLGGRGTPVNEQFFGPGTRLTVL.

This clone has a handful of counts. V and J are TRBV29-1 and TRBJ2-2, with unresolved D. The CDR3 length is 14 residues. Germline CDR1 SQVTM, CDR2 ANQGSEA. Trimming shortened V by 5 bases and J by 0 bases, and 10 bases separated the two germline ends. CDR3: CSVFGSANTGELFF. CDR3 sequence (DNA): TGCAGCGTTTTCGGGTCTGCGAACACCGGGGAGCTGTTTTTT.

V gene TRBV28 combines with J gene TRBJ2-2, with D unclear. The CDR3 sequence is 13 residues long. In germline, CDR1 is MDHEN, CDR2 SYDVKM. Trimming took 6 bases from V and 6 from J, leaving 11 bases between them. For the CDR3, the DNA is TGTGCCAGCAGGCTCAGGTTCCCCGGGGAGCTGTTTTTT. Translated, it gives CASRLRFPGELFF.

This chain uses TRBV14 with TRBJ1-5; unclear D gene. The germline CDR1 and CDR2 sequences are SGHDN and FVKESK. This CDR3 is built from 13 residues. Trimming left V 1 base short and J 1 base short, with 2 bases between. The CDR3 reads CASSQVSNQPQHF. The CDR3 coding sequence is TGTGCCAGCAGCCAAGTAAGCAATCAGCCCCAGCATTTT.

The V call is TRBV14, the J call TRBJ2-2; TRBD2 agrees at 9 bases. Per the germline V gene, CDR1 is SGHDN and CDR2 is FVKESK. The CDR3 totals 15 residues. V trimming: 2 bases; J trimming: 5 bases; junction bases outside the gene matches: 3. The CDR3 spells CASSQNAGGTGELFF. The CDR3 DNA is TGTGCCAGCAGCCAAAACGCGGGGGGGACCGGGGAGCTGTTTTTT.

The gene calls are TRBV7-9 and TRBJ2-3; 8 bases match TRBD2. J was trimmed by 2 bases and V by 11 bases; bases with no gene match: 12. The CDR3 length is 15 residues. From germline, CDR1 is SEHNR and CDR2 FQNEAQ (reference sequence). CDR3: CAVPGAGGFTDTQYF. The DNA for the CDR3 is TGTGCCGTCCCGGGGGCGGGGGGTTTCACAGATACGCAGTATTTT.

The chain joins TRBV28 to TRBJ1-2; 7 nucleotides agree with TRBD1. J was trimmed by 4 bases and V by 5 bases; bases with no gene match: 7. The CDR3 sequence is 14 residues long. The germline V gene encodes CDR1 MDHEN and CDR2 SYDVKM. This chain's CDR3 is CASSPPGTVYGYTF. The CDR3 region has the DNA TGTGCCAGCAGTCCCCCCGGGACAGTCTATGGCTACACCTTC.

DNA for the CDR3: TGTGCCAGCAGCTCCTTTCGGGGAGATAATTCACCCCTCCACTTT. As protein: CASSSFRGDNSPLHF. The V call is TRBV7-3, the J call TRBJ1-6; D remains unclear. The CDR3 runs 15 residues. V dropped 4 bases and J dropped 5 bases, with 12 bases sitting between them. Germline V gene lookup returns CDR1 SGHTA and CDR2 FQGTGA.

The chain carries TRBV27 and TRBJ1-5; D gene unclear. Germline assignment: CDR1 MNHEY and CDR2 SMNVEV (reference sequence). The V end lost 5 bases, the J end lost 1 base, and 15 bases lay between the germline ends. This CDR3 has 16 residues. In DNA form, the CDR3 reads TGTGCCAGCAGTCAACGATGGGCGGGCAGCAATCAGCCCCAGCATTTT. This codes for CASSQRWAGSNQPQHF.

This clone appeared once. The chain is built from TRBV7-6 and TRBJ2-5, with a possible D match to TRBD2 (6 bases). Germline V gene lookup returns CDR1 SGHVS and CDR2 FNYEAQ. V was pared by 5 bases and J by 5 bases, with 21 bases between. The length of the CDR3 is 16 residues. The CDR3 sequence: CASSTSLREKGETQYF. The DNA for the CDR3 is TGTGCCAGCAGCACTAGCCTCAGGGAAAAGGGGGAGACCCAGTACTTC.

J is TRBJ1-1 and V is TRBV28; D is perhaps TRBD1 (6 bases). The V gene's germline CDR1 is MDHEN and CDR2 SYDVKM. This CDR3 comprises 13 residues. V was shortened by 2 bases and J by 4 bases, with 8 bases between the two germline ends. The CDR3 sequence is CASSLLGATEAFF. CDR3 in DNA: TGTGCCAGCAGTTTACTGGGGGCCACTGAAGCTTTCTTT.

The CDR3 region is CASSDSTGYDSPLHF. The CDR3 DNA follows: TGTGCCAGCAGTGACTCGACCGGGTATGATTCACCCCTCCACTTT. This chain links TRBV6-4 with TRBJ1-6, with D unclear. This CDR3 has 15 residues. CDR1 is MRHNA and CDR2 is SNTAGT in the germline V gene. V lost 0 bases and J 8 bases, leaving 11 bases between the germline ends.

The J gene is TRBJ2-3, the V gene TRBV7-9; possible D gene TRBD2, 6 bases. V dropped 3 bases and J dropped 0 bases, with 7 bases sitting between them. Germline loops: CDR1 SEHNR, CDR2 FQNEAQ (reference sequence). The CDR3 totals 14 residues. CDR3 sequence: CASSFSGSTDTQYF. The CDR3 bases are TGTGCCAGCAGCTTCAGCGGGAGCACAGATACGCAGTATTTT.

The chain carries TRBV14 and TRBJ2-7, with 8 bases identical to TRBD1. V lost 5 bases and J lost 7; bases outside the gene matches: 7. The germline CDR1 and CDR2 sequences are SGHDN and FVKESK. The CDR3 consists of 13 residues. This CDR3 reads CASSSRTGREQYF. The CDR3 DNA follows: TGTGCCAGCAGCTCGAGGACAGGGAGGGAGCAGTACTTC.

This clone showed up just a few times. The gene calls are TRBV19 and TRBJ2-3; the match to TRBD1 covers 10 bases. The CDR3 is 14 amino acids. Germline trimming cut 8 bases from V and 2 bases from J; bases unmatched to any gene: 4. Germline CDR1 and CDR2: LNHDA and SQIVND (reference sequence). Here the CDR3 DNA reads TGTGCCAGTTGGGACAGGGGATACACAGATACGCAGTATTTT. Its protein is CASWDRGYTDTQYF.

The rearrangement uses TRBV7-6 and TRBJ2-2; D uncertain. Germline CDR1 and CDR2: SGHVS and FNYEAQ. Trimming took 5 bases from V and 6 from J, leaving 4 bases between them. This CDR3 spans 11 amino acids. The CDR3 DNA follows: TGTGCCAGCAGCCCTCCCGGGGAGCTGTTTTTT. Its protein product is CASSPPGELFF. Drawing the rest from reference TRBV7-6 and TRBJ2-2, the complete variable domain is GAGVSQSPRYKVTKRGQDVALRCDPISGHVSLYWYRQALGQGPEFLTYFNYEAQQDKSGLPNDRFSAERPEGSISTLTIQRTEQRDSAMYRCASSPPGELFFGEGSRLTVL.

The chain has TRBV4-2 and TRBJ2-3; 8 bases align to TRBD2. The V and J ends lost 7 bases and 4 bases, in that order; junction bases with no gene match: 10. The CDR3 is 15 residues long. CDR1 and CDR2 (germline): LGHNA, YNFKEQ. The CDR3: CASKGSSGKSDTQYF. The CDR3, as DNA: TGTGCCAGCAAGGGGAGTAGCGGGAAATCAGATACGCAGTATTTT.

DNA for the CDR3: TGTGCCAGCAGTTTAGGCCGCGCGAGGGCTTCACCCCTCCACTTT. Encoded protein: CASSLGRARASPLHF. The chain is built from TRBV27 and TRBJ1-6; D gene unclear. The CDR3 has 15 amino acids. With 2 bases removed from V and 9 bases from J, the gap between germline ends came to 14 bases. Germline V gene data show CDR1 as MNHEY and CDR2 as SMNVEV (reference sequence).